This T cell receptor beta chain comes out of a study of blood T cell repertoires in COVID-19. Study overall: Donors in the United States, Italy and Spain gave samples during acute or convalescent COVID-19. The cDNA or gDNA used as material had been derived from T cells, B-cell-depleted T cells, or PBMCs.

Original methodology: Amplification of reference gene primers provided the estimated nucleated cell counts. Generated by immunoSEQ multiplex PCR, the TCRdb table keeps only in-frame clones and is missing some. D and trimming were read from the DNA, whereas the V and J calls and clone size are those reported in that table. The table has about 270,000 clones, more than 80% seen once. This CDR3 comprises 15 residues. Residents of under 25 US areas, aged about 18 to 95 years, made up the participants. The receptor was isolated from a woman between 18 and 30 years old who had recovered from COVID-19. This sequence joins TRBV21-1 and TRBJ2-5; TRBD1 reflects the table's D call only, with no check against the DNA. TRBV21-1 is a recognized pseudogene. The sequenced sample consisted of PBMCs or T cells enriched from blood (not recorded which). In DNA form, the CDR3 reads TGTGCCAGCAGCAATCGAACAGGACAAAAGAGTGGCCAGTACTTC. This encodes CASSNRTGQKSGQYF.